This T cell receptor (beta chain) stems from a study of blood T cell repertoires in COVID-19. Study-wide context: Some COVID-19 samples were acute and others convalescent; all came from the United States, Italy and Spain. The cDNA or gDNA used as material had been derived from T cells, B-cell-depleted T cells, or PBMCs.

Authors' processing steps: Reference gene primer amplification gave nucleated cell count estimates. Assay: immunoSEQ multiplex PCR; the TCRdb copy retains only in-frame clones and omits some. The DNA was the basis for D and trimming; V, J and clone size are from that table. The profile covers about 90,000 clones, with about 85% appearing a single time and 3% to 3.5% taken by the ten largest. The V gene end was trimmed by 2 bases and the J gene end by 2 bases; junction bases not matched to a gene: 9. CDR1 and CDR2 from the germline V gene are SGHTA and FQGNSA. CDR3 length: 17 amino acids. The origin of this receptor is a man aged 45-65 years with acute or convalescent COVID-19. Material: peripheral blood. The chain joins TRBV7-2 to TRBJ2-5; TRBD2 aligns across 9 bases. CDR3: CASSLRGGGVLQETQYF. As DNA, the CDR3 is TGTGCCAGCAGCTTAAGGGGCGGGGGGGTCCTACAAGAGACCCAGTACTTC.